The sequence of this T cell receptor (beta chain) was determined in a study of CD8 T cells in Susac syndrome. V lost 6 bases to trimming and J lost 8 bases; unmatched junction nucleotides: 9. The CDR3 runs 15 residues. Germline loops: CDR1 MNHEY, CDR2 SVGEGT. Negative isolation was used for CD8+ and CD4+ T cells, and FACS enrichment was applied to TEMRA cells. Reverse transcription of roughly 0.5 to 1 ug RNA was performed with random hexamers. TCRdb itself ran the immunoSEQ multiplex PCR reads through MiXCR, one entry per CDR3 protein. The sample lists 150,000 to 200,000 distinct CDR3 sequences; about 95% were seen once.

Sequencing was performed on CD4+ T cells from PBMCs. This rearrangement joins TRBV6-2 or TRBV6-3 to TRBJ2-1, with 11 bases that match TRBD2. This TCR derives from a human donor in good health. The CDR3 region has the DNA TGTGCCAGCAGCTCCACTAGCGGGAGTTGGGATGAGCAGTTCTTC. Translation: CASSSTSGSWDEQFF.